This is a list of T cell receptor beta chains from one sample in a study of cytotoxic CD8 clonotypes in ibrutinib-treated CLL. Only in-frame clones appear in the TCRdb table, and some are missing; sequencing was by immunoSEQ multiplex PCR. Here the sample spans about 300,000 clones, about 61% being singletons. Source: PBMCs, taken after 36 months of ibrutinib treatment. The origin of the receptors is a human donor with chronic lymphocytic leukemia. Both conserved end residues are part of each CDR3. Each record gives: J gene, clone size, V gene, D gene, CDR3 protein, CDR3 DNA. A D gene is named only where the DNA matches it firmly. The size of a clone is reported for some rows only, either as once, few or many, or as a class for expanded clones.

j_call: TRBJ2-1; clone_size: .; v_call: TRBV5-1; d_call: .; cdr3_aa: CASSSQGFSYNEQFF; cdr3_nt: TGCGCCAGCAGCTCCCAGGGTTTTTCCTACAATGAGCAGTTCTTC
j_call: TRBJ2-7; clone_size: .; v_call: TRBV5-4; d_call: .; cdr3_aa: CASRKRSGEQYF; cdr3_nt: TGTGCCAGCCGTAAACGGTCGGGCGAGCAGTACTTC
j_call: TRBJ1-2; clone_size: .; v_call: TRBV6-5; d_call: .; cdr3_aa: CASSESGTFYGYTF; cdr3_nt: TGTGCCAGCAGTGAATCTGGGACCTTCTATGGCTACACCTTC
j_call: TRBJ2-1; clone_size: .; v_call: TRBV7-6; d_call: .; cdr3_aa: CASSLEGGANNEQFF; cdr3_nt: TGTGCCAGCAGCTTAGAGGGTGGGGCGAACAATGAGCAGTTCTTC
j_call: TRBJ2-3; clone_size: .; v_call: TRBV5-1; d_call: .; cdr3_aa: CASSKGSTSSTDTQYF; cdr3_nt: TGCGCCAGCAGCAAAGGAAGCACCTCTAGCACAGATACGCAGTATTTT
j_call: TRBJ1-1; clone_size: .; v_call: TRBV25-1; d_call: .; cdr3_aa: CASIQGGGNTEAFF; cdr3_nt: TGTGCCAGCATACAGGGCGGGGGGAACACTGAAGCTTTCTTT
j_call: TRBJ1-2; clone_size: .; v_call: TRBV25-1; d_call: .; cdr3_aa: CASRDRSNYGYTF; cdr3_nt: TGTGCCAGCAGGGACAGATCTAACTATGGCTACACCTTC
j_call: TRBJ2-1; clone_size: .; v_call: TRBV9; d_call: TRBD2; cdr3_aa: CASSVVPGGLPSNEQFF; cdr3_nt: TGTGCCAGCAGCGTAGTGCCGGGGGGACTCCCCTCTAATGAGCAGTTCTTC
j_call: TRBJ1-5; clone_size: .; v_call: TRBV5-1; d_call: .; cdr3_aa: CASSSRQPQIRRPQHF; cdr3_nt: TGCGCCAGCAGCTCCAGACAGCCCCAAATCCGAAGGCCCCAGCATTTT
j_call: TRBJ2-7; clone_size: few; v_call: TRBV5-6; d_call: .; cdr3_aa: CASSLAWGEQYF; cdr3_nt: TGTGCCAGCAGCTTGGCGTGGGGGGAGCAGTACTTC
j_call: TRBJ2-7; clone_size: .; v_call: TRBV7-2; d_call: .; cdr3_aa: CASSYETGAFSYEQYF; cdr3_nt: TGTGCCAGCAGTTATGAGACAGGCGCCTTCTCCTACGAGCAGTACTTC
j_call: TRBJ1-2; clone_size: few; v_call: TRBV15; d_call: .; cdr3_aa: CATSRAGWDGYTF; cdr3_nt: TGTGCCACCAGCAGAGCTGGGTGGGACGGCTACACCTTC
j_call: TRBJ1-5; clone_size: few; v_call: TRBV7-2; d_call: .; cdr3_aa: CASSLRGENQPQHF; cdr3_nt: TGTGCCAGCAGCTTGCGAGGGGAAAATCAGCCCCAGCATTTT
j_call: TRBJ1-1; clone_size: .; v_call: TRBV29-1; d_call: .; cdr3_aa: CSVEPNTEAFF; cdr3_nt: TGCAGCGTTGAACCGAACACTGAAGCTTTCTTT
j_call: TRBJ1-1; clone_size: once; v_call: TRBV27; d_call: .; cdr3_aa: CASTQEGPHTEAFF; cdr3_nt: TGTGCCAGCACCCAAGAGGGGCCCCACACTGAAGCTTTCTTT
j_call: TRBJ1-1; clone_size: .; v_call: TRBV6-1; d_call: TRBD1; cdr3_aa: CASSLGQASEAFF; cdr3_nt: TGTGCCAGCAGTCTGGGACAGGCTAGTGAAGCTTTCTTT
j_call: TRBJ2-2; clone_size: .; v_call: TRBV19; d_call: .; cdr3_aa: CASSTYRVGETGELFF; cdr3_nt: TGTGCCAGTAGTACATACAGGGTGGGCGAGACCGGGGAGCTGTTTTTT
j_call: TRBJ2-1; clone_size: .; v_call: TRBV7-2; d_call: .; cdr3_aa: CASSLAWNRKNNEQFF; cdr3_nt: TGTGCCAGCAGCTTAGCATGGAATAGAAAAAACAATGAGCAGTTCTTC
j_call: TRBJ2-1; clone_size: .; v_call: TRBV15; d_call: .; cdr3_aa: CATSRGSTYNEQFF; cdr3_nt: TGTGCCACCAGCAGAGGCTCCACCTACAATGAGCAGTTCTTC
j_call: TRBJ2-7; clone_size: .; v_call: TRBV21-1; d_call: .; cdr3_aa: CASGSYEQYF; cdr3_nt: TGTGCCAGCGGCTCCTACGAGCAGTACTTC
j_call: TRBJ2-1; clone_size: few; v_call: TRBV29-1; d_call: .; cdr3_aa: CSVDGLPADEQFF; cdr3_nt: TGCAGCGTTGATGGACTCCCGGCCGATGAGCAGTTCTTC
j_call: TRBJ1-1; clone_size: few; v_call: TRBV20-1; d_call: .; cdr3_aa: CSAREAFF; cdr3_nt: TGCAGTGCTAGGGAAGCTTTCTTT
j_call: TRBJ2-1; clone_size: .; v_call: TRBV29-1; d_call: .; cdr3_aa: CSVEGDSPNEQFF; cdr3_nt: TGCAGCGTTGAAGGGGACTCCCCCAATGAGCAGTTCTTC
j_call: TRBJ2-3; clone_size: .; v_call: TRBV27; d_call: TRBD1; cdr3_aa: CASHPRGSSTDTQYF; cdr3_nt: TGTGCCAGCCACCCCAGGGGGAGCAGCACAGATACGCAGTATTTT
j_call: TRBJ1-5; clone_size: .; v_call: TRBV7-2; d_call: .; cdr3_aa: CASSPRGGTRQPQHF; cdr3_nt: TGTGCCAGCAGCCCCCGGGGAGGGACGAGGCAGCCCCAGCATTTT
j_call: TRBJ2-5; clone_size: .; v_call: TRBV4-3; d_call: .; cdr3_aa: CASSQELVGGWLETQYF; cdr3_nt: TGCGCCAGCAGCCAAGAATTAGTAGGGGGTTGGTTGGAGACCCAGTACTTC
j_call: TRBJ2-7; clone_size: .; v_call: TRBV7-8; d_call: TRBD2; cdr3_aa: CASTRLPGLAGIYEQYF; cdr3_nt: TGTGCCAGCACCCGACTCCCAGGACTAGCGGGGATCTACGAGCAGTACTTC
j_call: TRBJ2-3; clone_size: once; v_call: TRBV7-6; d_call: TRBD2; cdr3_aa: CASSLAGGISTDTQYF; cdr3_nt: TGTGCCAGCAGCTTAGCGGGGGGGATTAGCACAGATACGCAGTATTTT
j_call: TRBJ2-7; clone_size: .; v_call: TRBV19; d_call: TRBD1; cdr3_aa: CASSIAGQGTYEQYF; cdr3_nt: TGTGCCAGTAGTATAGCGGGACAGGGGACCTACGAGCAGTACTTC
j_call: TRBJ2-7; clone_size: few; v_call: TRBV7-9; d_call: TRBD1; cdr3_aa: CASSLAGGGEQYF; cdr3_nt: TGTGCCAGCAGCTTAGCAGGGGGCGGCGAGCAGTACTTC
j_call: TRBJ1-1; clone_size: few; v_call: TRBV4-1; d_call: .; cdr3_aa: CASSRKQGITEAFF; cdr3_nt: TGCGCCAGCAGCCGGAAACAGGGAATCACTGAAGCTTTCTTT
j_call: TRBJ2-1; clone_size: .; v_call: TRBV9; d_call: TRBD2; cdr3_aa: CASSVVPSGVENEQFF; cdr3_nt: TGTGCCAGCAGCGTAGTGCCTAGCGGGGTAGAGAATGAGCAGTTCTTC
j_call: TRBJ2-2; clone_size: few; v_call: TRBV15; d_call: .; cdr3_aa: CATSRGSSGELFF; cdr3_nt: TGTGCCACCAGCAGAGGATCGTCCGGGGAGCTGTTTTTT
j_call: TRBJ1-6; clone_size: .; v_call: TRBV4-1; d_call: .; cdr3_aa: CASSVVQVNSPLHF; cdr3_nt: TGCGCCAGCAGTGTGGTACAGGTCAATTCACCCCTCCACTTT
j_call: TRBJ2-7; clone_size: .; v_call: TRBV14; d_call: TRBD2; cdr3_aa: CASSQRRSSSGRWGLEQYF; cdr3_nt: TGTGCCAGCAGCCAGCGTCGATCTTCTAGCGGGAGGTGGGGGCTCGAGCAGTACTTC
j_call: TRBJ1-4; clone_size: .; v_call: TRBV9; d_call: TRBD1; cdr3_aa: CASSPDRAEKLFF; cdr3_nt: TGTGCCAGCAGCCCCGACAGGGCTGAAAAACTGTTTTTT
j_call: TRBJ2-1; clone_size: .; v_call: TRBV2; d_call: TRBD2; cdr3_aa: CASSEARASGRAFTDEQFF; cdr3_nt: TGTGCCAGCAGTGAAGCTCGGGCTAGCGGGAGGGCCTTTACCGATGAGCAGTTCTTC
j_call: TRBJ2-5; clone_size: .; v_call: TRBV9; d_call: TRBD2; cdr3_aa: CASSVIPSGSGGFQETQYF; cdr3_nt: TGTGCCAGCAGCGTAATCCCCTCAGGTAGCGGGGGGTTCCAAGAGACCCAGTACTTC
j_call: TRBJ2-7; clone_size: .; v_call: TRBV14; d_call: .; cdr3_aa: CASTGGSSYEQYF; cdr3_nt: TGTGCCAGCACTGGGGGGAGCTCCTACGAGCAGTACTTC
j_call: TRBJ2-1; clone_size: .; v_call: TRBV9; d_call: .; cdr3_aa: CASSGSPQGYNEQFF; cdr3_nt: TGTGCCAGCAGCGGAAGCCCCCAGGGGTATAATGAGCAGTTCTTC
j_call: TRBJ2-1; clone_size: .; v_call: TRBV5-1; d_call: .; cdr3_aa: CASSLNDEQFF; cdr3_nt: TGCGCCAGCAGCTTGAACGATGAGCAGTTCTTC
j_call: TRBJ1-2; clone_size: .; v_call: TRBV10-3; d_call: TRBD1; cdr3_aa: CAITIGTAYGYTF; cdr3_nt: TGTGCCATCACCATCGGGACAGCCTATGGCTACACCTTC
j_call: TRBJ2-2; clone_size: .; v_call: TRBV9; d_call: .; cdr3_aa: CASSGTGTTELNTGELFF; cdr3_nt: TGTGCCAGCAGCGGAACCGGGACAACGGAATTGAACACCGGGGAGCTGTTTTTT
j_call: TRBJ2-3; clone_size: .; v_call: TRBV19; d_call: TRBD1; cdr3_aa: CASSIVPGTGGDTQYF; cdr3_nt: TGTGCCAGTAGTATAGTTCCCGGGACAGGGGGAGATACGCAGTATTTT
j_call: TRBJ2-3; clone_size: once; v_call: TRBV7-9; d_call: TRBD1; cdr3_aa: CASSLTTGGADTQYF; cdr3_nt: TGTGCCAGCAGCCTTACGACAGGGGGGGCAGATACGCAGTATTTT
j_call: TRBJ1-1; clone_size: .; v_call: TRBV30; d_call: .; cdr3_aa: CAWSEVVLSLNTEAFF; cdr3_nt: TGTGCCTGGAGTGAAGTGGTTTTGAGTCTGAACACTGAAGCTTTCTTT